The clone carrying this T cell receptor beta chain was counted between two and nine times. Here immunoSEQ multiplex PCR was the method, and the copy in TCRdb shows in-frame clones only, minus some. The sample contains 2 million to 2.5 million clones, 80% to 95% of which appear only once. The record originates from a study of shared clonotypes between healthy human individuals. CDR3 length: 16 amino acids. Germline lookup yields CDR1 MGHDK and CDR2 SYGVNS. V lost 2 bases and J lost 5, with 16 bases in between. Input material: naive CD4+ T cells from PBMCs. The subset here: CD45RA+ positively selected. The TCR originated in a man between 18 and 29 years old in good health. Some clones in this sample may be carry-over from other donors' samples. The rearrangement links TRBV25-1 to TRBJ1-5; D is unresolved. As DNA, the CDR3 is TGTGCCAGCAGTGAAGGTGGTGGGAAGGTTGATCAGCCCCAGCATTTT. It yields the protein CASSEGGGKVDQPQHF.